This T cell receptor (beta chain) was obtained from a study of blood T cell repertoires in COVID-19. Profiling relied on immunoSEQ multiplex PCR, and the TCRdb table lists in-frame clones only, not all of them. The table lists more than 150,000 clones, 84% of them singletons. The CDR3 loop spans 16 amino acids. The V gene lost 4 bases and the J gene lost 0 bases, with 16 bases spanning the gap. Germline values: CDR1 SGHNT, CDR2 YYREEE (reference sequence). V is TRBV5-4 and J is TRBJ1-1; no reliable D call. What was sequenced was peripheral blood. This sequence originates from a human donor in a cohort sampled during active COVID-19. The CDR3 here is CASSDPKTVMNTEAFF. CDR3 DNA sequence: TGTGCCAGCAGCGACCCAAAAACAGTTATGAACACTGAAGCTTTCTTT.